The 31 T cell receptor beta chains below all came from one sample that was sequenced in a study of OX40 agonist ivuxolimab in advanced cancers. Receptors were amplified or captured by the immunoSEQ multiplex PCR assay. The table was pulled from immuneACCESS by TCRdb, which kept in-frame rearrangements only. Such tables lose some clones; where checked, under half of the loss comes from unresolved V genes, and the rest has no known cause. The table for this sample lists approximately 70,000 clones; 86% of them were counted only once. 2.8% of the sample lies in the top ten. The sequencing here drew on CD4+ or CD8+ T cells sorted from blood, taken in a trial of the OX40 agonist ivuxolimab. The receptors come from an adult with an advanced solid tumor such as melanoma, head and neck, liver or kidney cancer.

The CDR3 spells CASSEVPGQGKNEQFF. The CDR3, as DNA: TGTGCCAGCAGTGAAGTCCCGGGACAGGGAAAGAATGAGCAGTTCTTC. The J gene is TRBJ2-1, the V gene TRBV6-1, with 9 bases lining up with TRBD1. Looked up from germline, CDR1 is MNHNS and CDR2 is SASEGT. The trim removed 1 base at V and 7 bases at J, leaving 8 bases unmatched. The CDR3 length is 16 residues.

V usage is TRBV7-3 and J usage is TRBJ2-3; D possibly corresponds to TRBD2 (6 bases). The CDR3 is 15 residues long. From germline, CDR1 is SGHTA and CDR2 FQGTGA. V dropped 0 bases and J dropped 3 bases, with 10 bases sitting between them. CDR3 residues: CASSLTGGVTDTQYF. CDR3 sequence (DNA): TGTGCCAGCAGCTTAACAGGAGGGGTAACAGATACGCAGTATTTT.

The CDR3 nucleotides are TGTGCCAGCAGTGTTACGAGGGGCTCAGAGACCCAGTACTTC. It is translated as CASSVTRGSETQYF. The rearrangement uses TRBV6-1 and TRBJ2-5; TRBD1 or TRBD2 may be the D gene (5 bases each). The CDR3 extends over 14 amino acids. V lost 4 bases, J lost 4 bases, and 13 bases lay in between. Germline assignment: CDR1 MNHNS and CDR2 SASEGT.

The rearrangement joins TRBV6-5 to TRBJ1-5, with 7 bases fitting TRBD1. CDR3 length: 15 residues. The V gene's germline CDR1 is MNHEY and CDR2 SVGAGI. Losses at the gene ends were 0 bases for V and 7 bases for J; bases not matched to a gene: 6. The CDR3 sequence: CASSYSGTARQPQHF. For the CDR3, the DNA is TGTGCCAGCAGTTACTCAGGGACAGCGCGGCAGCCCCAGCATTTT.

As for this clone: Since a far larger clone is one base different, this is likely a read error. DNA of the CDR3: TGTGCCAGCAGCTTGGGGGACAGGACTAACTATGGCTACACCTTC. This gives the protein CASSLGDRTNYGYTF. The chain combines TRBV5-5 with TRBJ1-2; 8 bases agree with TRBD1. The CDR3 totals 15 residues. Germline V lookup: CDR1 SGHKS, CDR2 YYEKEE (reference sequence). With V trimmed by 0 bases and J by 0 bases, 1 base remained unmatched.

V and J are TRBV9 and TRBJ2-5; D might be TRBD1 (6 bases). Germline V gene sequence: CDR1 SGDLS, CDR2 YYNGEE. Trimming cost V 2 bases and J 2 bases, with 13 bases left between them. There are 15 residues in the CDR3. Written as DNA, the CDR3 is TGTGCCAGCAGCGTGAATCGAGGGGGTCAAGAGACCCAGTACTTC. This gives the protein CASSVNRGGQETQYF.

CDR3 region: CASSRDYNSPLHF. CDR3 nucleotide sequence: TGTGCCAGCAGTCGGGACTATAATTCACCCCTCCACTTT. The chain has TRBV6-5 and TRBJ1-6; no clear D. V was cut by 5 bases and J by 3 bases, with 5 bases left in between. Germline CDR1 reads MNHEY; CDR2 reads SVGAGI. The CDR3 covers 13 residues.

The J gene is TRBJ2-1, the V gene TRBV7-3; TRBD1 or TRBD2 may be the D gene (6 bases each). V lost 2 bases and J lost 4, with 15 bases in between. The CDR3 covers 16 residues. CDR1 SGHTA and CDR2 FQGTGA come from the germline V gene. The CDR3 region has the DNA TGTGCCAGCAGCTTATCCTCGGGGGCCACTTACAATGAGCAGTTCTTC. Its translation is CASSLSSGATYNEQFF.

V is TRBV6-5 and J is TRBJ1-3; no reliable D call. Germline CDR1 reads MNHEY; CDR2 reads SVGAGI. Deletions cut 6 bases from V and 1 base from J, with 10 bases between. The CDR3 loop spans 14 amino acids. CDR3 in DNA: TGTGCCAGCAGAGACGTTTTGTCTGGAAACACCATATATTTT. This sequence encodes CASRDVLSGNTIYF.

The chain joins TRBV5-1 to TRBJ2-3; 8 bases match TRBD1. J gave up 3 bases and V 1 base, and 10 bases lay outside the gene matches. The CDR3 consists of 17 residues. CDR1 is SGHRS and CDR2 is YFSETQ in the germline V gene. CDR3 in amino acids: CASSLWGQGASTDTQYF. CDR3 in DNA: TGCGCCAGCAGCTTGTGGGGCCAGGGGGCGTCGACAGATACGCAGTATTTT. The full variable domain, its missing parts supplied by reference TRBV5-1 and TRBJ2-3, is KAGVTQTPRYLIKTRGQQVTLSCSPISGHRSVSWYQQTPGQGLQFLFEYFSETQRNKGNFPGRFSGRQFSNSRSEMNVSTLELGDSALYLCASSLWGQGASTDTQYFGPGTRLTVL.

The chain uses TRBV4-1 and TRBJ2-5, with 11 bases identical to TRBD2. Germline loops: CDR1 MGHRA, CDR2 YSYEKL. This CDR3 contains 15 residues. The V segment lost 3 bases and the J segment 4 bases; nucleotides outside the gene matches: 4. The CDR3 sequence is CASSHSGGAGETQYF. Here the CDR3 DNA reads TGCGCCAGCAGCCATAGCGGGGGGGCCGGAGAGACCCAGTACTTC.

The chain is built from TRBV6-1 and TRBJ1-1; D is perhaps TRBD1 (6 bases). Germline V gives CDR1 MNHNS, CDR2 SASEGT. This CDR3 spans 13 amino acids. Trimming removed 5 bases from V and 6 bases from J, with 13 bases in between. The CDR3 coding sequence is TGTGCCAGCAGTTATAACAGGGAGGCTGAAGCTTTCTTT. This translates into CASSYNREAEAFF.

The V gene is TRBV11-1, the J gene TRBJ2-7; no definite D call. This CDR3 has 14 residues. CDR1 is SGHAT, CDR2 FQDESV, per germline (reference sequence). The V gene lost 6 bases and the J gene lost 2 bases, with 14 bases spanning the gap. CDR3 coding DNA: TGTGCCAGCAGGGGATCCGGTCGAGCCTACGAGCAGTACTTC. Amino acid sequence: CASRGSGRAYEQYF.

V usage is TRBV2 and J usage is TRBJ1-1, with a weak D call TRBD1 (5 bases). V dropped 4 bases and J dropped 1 base, with 13 bases sitting between them. This CDR3 is 15 amino acids long. CDR1 and CDR2 from the germline V gene are SNHLY and FYNNEI. CDR3 loop: CASSGTLAGNTEAFF. The CDR3 DNA reads as TGTGCCAGCAGTGGGACACTAGCTGGGAACACTGAAGCTTTCTTT.

This clone was observed a single time. The V call is TRBV12-5, the J call TRBJ2-3, with 10 positions matching TRBD2. Looked up from germline, CDR1 is LGHNT and CDR2 is FRNRAP. The CDR3 loop spans 19 amino acids. The junction had 17 bases not matched to a gene; V was cut back by 5 bases and J by 3 bases. The CDR3 is CASGPGYSSGGPKTDTQYF. As DNA, the CDR3 is TGTGCTAGTGGTCCTGGGTATTCTAGCGGGGGCCCCAAGACAGATACGCAGTATTTT.

The J gene is TRBJ1-6, the V gene TRBV5-8; possibly TRBD1 for D (6 bases). V was shortened by 4 bases and J by 8 bases, with 10 bases between the two germline ends. The germline V gene encodes CDR1 SGHTS and CDR2 YDEGEE. The CDR3 has 13 residues. CDR3 in DNA: TGTGCCAGCAGCCCGGACAGTTATTCACCCCTCCACTTT. Translation: CASSPDSYSPLHF.

V and J are TRBV5-1 and TRBJ1-6; D is ambiguous. Trimming took 0 bases from V and 1 from J, leaving 5 bases between them. Germline CDR1 is SGHRS and CDR2 is YFSETQ. The CDR3 is 15 residues long. CDR3 protein: CASSLEGSYNSPLHF. The CDR3 DNA reads TGCGCCAGCAGCTTGGAAGGGTCCTATAATTCACCCCTCCACTTT. The full variable domain, in which reference TRBV5-1 and TRBJ1-6 provide the parts outside the CDR3, is KAGVTQTPRYLIKTRGQQVTLSCSPISGHRSVSWYQQTPGQGLQFLFEYFSETQRNKGNFPGRFSGRQFSNSRSEMNVSTLELGDSALYLCASSLEGSYNSPLHFGNGTRLTVT.

The gene calls are TRBV6-1 and TRBJ1-6; maybe TRBD1 (5 bases). Germline CDR1 reads MNHNS; CDR2 reads SASEGT. Deletions cut 7 bases from V and 13 bases from J, with 20 bases between. CDR3 size: 14 residues. Written as DNA, the CDR3 is TGTGCCAGCACCCCTGGGTACACCGGGACCCCCCTCCACTTT. This gives the protein CASTPGYTGTPLHF.

The chain combines TRBV7-2 with TRBJ2-3; 10 bases are shared with TRBD2. With V trimmed by 5 bases and J by 5 bases, 10 bases remained unmatched. The CDR3 totals 16 residues. The germline CDR1 and CDR2 sequences are SGHTA and FQGNSA. The CDR3 here is CASSQASGGLGDTQYF. The CDR3 DNA follows: TGTGCCAGCAGCCAAGCTAGCGGGGGCTTGGGAGATACGCAGTATTTT.

The rearrangement links TRBV5-1 to TRBJ2-3; TRBD2 matches 9 bases. Trimming cost V 3 bases and J 5 bases; bases outside gene matches: 4. CDR3 length: 14 amino acids. Germline CDR1 and CDR2: SGHRS and YFSETQ. The CDR3 DNA sequence: TGCGCCAGCAGCTGGACTAGCGAAGGAGATACGCAGTATTTT. Residues: CASSWTSEGDTQYF.

The chain joins TRBV10-3 to TRBJ2-7, with D tentatively TRBD1 (5 bases). This CDR3 comprises 16 residues. The germline V gene has CDR1 ENHRY and CDR2 SYGVKD. Between the trimmed V and J ends, which lost 3 bases and 0 bases, there was a span of 15 bases. CDR3 coding DNA: TGTGCCATCAGTGAAACCAGGCCAGGGCGCTCCTACGAGCAGTACTTC. Translated, it gives CAISETRPGRSYEQYF.

CDR3 coding DNA: TGTGCCAGCAGCCCTCTCCGTTTGCGTAGTGCTGAAGCTTTCTTT. Residues: CASSPLRLRSAEAFF. The chain combines TRBV5-8 with TRBJ1-1; D is unresolved. Germline CDR1 is SGHTS and CDR2 is YDEGEE. The CDR3 is made up of 15 amino acids. With 4 bases removed from V and 6 bases from J, the gap between germline ends came to 19 bases.

The rearrangement uses TRBV11-2 and TRBJ2-1; tentative D call: TRBD1 (6 bases). CDR1 is SGHAT and CDR2 is FQNNGV in the germline V gene. The CDR3 consists of 16 residues. The V gene lost 2 bases and the J gene lost 4 bases, with 15 bases spanning the gap. CDR3 DNA sequence: TGTGCCAGCAGCTTAAGGGGGTCAGGGTTATACAATGAGCAGTTCTTC. Its protein is CASSLRGSGLYNEQFF.

This chain uses TRBV6-5 with TRBJ1-6; D might be TRBD1 (6 bases). The germline V gene encodes CDR1 MNHEY and CDR2 SVGAGI. This CDR3 has 14 amino acids. Trimming removed 6 bases from V and 6 bases from J, with 12 bases in between. CDR3 protein: CASSTGGPNSPLHF. The CDR3 coding sequence is TGTGCCAGCAGCACGGGGGGGCCTAATTCACCCCTCCACTTT.

The chain employs TRBV5-1 and TRBJ1-2, with a tentative D call TRBD1 (6 bases). The V end was cut by 4 bases, the J end by 3 bases, with 16 bases between. Per the germline V gene, CDR1 is SGHRS and CDR2 is YFSETQ. CDR3 length equals 15 residues. The CDR3 here is CASSDRSTGDYGYTF. Written as DNA, the CDR3 is TGCGCCAGCAGCGACAGGTCCACAGGTGACTATGGCTACACCTTC.

V and J are TRBV6-1 and TRBJ2-1; the D is unclear. Germline CDR1 is MNHNS and CDR2 is SASEGT. V dropped 6 bases and J dropped 0 bases, with 6 bases sitting between them. The CDR3 covers 13 residues. CDR3 nucleotides: TGTGCCAGCAGGGTCAGCTCCTACAATGAGCAGTTCTTC. Protein: CASRVSSYNEQFF.

The chain combines TRBV29-1 with TRBJ2-7; D possibly matches TRBD1 or TRBD2 (5 bases each). Germline CDR1 reads SQVTM; CDR2 reads ANQGSEA. This CDR3 spans 13 amino acids. V was pared by 6 bases and J by 6 bases, with 18 bases between. Here the CDR3 reads CSVEHEGSSEQYF. The CDR3 nucleotides are TGCAGCGTGGAACACGAGGGGAGTTCCGAGCAGTACTTC.

This sequence joins TRBV7-2 and TRBJ1-4, with TRBD1 matching 10 bases. The junction had 4 bases not matched to a gene; V was cut back by 1 base and J by 8 bases. The CDR3 has 15 residues. The germline CDR1 and CDR2 sequences are SGHTA and FQGNSA. CDR3 DNA: TGTGCCAGCAGCTTAGGGGGGACAGGGGTGGAAAAACTGTTTTTT. Translated: CASSLGGTGVEKLFF.

The gene calls are TRBV6-6 and TRBJ2-2; a possible D gene is TRBD2 (6 bases). The CDR3 totals 16 residues. Between the trimmed V and J ends, which lost 0 bases and 4 bases, there was a span of 12 bases. Germline V gives CDR1 MNHNY, CDR2 SVGAGI (reference sequence). CDR3 loop: CASSYSGGISTGELFF. CDR3 nucleotides: TGTGCCAGCAGTTACTCGGGGGGAATTTCCACCGGGGAGCTGTTTTTT.

The chain combines TRBV13 with TRBJ2-3; TRBD2 agrees at 11 bases. V lost 4 bases to trimming and J lost 5 bases; unmatched junction nucleotides: 8. Germline values: CDR1 PRHDT, CDR2 FYEKMQ (reference sequence). The CDR3 length is 16 residues. The CDR3 sequence: CASSSKLAGAGDTQYF. CDR3 DNA: TGTGCCAGCAGCTCCAAACTAGCGGGGGCCGGAGATACGCAGTATTTT.

This sequence joins TRBV5-5 and TRBJ2-6; 7 nucleotides align to TRBD2. The V and J ends lost 4 bases and 0 bases, in that order; junction bases with no gene match: 10. Germline V lookup: CDR1 SGHKS, CDR2 YYEKEE (reference sequence). This CDR3 region has 18 residues. The CDR3 nucleotides read TGTGCCAGCAGCCGGCGGGGGAACCCAAGCTCTGGGGCCAACGTCCTGACTTTC. Its protein is CASSRRGNPSSGANVLTF.